This T cell receptor beta chain was captured by sequencing in a study of early T cells in non-severe SARS-CoV-2 infection. Trimming stripped 5 bases from V and 3 bases from J, with 17 bases between. Germline V gene lookup returns CDR1 LNHDA and CDR2 SQIVND (reference sequence). The CDR3 loop spans 16 amino acids. TCRdb reprocessed the 5' RACE reads via MiXCR and lists one record per CDR3 protein. The table records 60,000 to 75,000 distinct CDR3 sequences, 12% of them present only once. V usage is TRBV19 and J usage is TRBJ1-5, with a weak D call TRBD1 (6 bases). Specimen: whole blood. The TCR originated in an adult who was a healthcare worker with PCR-confirmed SARS-CoV-2 infection or an uninfected control (not recorded which). The CDR3 region has the DNA TGTGCCAGTAGTTTTATCTCCGGGACACTCAATCAGCCCCAGCATTTT. As protein: CASSFISGTLNQPQHF.